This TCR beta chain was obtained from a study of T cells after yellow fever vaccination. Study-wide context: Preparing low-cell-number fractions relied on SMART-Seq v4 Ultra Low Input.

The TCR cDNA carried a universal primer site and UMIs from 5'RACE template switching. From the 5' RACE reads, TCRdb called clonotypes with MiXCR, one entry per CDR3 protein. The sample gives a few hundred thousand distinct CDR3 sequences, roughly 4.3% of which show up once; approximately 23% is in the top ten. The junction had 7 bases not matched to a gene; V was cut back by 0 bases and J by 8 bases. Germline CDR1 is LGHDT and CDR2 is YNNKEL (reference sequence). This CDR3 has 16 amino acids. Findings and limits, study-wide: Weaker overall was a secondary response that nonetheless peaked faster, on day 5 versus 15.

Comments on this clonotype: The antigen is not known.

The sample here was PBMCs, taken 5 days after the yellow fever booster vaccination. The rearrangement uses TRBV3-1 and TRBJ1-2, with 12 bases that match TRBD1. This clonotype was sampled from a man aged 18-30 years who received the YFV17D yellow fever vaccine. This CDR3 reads CASSQESGDRGRGYTF. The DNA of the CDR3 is TGTGCCAGCAGCCAAGAATCCGGGGACAGGGGGCGAGGCTACACCTTC.